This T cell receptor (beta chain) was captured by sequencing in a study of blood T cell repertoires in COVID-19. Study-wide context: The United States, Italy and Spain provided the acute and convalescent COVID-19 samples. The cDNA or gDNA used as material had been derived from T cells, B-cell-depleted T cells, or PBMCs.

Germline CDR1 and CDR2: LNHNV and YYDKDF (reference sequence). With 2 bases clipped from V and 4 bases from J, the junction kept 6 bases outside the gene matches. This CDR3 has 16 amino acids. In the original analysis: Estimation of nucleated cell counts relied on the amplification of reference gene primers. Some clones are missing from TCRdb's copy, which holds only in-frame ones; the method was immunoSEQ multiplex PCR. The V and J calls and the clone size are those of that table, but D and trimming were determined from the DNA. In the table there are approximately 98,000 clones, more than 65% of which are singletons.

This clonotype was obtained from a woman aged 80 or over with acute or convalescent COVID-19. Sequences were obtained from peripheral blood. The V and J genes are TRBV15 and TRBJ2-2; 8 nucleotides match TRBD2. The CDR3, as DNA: TGTGCCACCAGCAGATCGCGGGGGGCGGGCACCGGGGAGCTGTTTTTT. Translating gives CATSRSRGAGTGELFF.